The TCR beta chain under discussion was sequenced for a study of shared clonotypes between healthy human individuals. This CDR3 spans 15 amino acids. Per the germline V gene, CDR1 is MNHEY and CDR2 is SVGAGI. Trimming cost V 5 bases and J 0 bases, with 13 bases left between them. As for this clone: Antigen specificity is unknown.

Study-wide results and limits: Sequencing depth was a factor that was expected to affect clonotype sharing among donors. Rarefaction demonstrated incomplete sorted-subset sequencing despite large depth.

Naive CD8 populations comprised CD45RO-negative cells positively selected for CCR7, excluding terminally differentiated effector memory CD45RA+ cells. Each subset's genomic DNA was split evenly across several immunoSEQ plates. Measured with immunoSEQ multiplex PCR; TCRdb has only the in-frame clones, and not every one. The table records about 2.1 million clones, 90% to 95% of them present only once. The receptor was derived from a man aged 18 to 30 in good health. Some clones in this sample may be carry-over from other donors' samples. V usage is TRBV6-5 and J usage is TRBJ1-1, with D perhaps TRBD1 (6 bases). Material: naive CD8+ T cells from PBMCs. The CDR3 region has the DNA TGTGCCAGCAGTACACGGACAGTCATGAACACTGAAGCTTTCTTT. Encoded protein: CASSTRTVMNTEAFF.